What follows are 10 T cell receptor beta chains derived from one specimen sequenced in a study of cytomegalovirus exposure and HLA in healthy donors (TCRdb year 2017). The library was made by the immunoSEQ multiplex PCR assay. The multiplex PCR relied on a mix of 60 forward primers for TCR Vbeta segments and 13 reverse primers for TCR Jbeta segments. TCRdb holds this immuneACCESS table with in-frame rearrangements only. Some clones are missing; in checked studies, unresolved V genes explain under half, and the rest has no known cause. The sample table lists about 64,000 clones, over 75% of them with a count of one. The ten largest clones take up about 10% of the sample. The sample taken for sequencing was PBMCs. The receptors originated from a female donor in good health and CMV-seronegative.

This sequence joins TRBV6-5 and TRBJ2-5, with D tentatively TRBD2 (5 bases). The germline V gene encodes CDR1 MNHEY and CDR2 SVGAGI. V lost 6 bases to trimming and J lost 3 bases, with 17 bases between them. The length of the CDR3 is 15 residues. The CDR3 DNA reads TGTGCCAGCAGAACTGCGCTCCCGACTAAAGAGACCCAGTACTTC. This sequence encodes CASRTALPTKETQYF.

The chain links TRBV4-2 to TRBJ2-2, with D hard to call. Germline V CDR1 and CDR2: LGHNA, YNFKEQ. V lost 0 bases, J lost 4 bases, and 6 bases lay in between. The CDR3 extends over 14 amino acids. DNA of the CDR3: TGTGCCAGCAGCCAAGAGTACTCCACCGGGGAGCTGTTTTTT. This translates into CASSQEYSTGELFF.

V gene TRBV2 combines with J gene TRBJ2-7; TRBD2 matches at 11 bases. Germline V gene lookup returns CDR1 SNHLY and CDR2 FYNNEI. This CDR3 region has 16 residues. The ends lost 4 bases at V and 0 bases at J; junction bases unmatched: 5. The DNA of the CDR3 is TGTGCCAGCAGTGTACCGACTAGCGGGGACTCCTACGAGCAGTACTTC. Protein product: CASSVPTSGDSYEQYF.

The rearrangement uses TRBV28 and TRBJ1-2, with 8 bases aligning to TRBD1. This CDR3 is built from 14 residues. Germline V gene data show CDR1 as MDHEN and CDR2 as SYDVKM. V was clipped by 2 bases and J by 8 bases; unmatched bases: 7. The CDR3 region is CASSLIPGGWGYTF. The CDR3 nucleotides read TGTGCCAGCAGTTTAATTCCAGGGGGCTGGGGCTACACCTTC.

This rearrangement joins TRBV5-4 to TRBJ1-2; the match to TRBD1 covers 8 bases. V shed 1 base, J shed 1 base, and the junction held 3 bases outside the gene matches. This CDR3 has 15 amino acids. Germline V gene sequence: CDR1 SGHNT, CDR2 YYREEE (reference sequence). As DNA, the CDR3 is TGTGCCAGCAGCTTGAACAGGGGGTATAACTATGGCTACACCTTC. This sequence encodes CASSLNRGYNYGYTF. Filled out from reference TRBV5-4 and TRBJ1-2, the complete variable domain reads ETGVTQSPTHLIKTRGQQVTLRCSSQSGHNTVSWYQQALGQGPQFIFQYYREEENGRGNFPPRFSGLQFPNYSSELNVNALELDDSALYLCASSLNRGYNYGYTFGSGTRLTVV.

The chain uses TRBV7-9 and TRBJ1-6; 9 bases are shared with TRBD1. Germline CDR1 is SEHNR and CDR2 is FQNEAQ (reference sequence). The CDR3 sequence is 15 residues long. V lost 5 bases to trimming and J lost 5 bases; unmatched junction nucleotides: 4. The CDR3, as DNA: TGTGCCAGCAGCAAACGGACAGGGGATAATTCACCCCTCCACTTT. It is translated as CASSKRTGDNSPLHF.

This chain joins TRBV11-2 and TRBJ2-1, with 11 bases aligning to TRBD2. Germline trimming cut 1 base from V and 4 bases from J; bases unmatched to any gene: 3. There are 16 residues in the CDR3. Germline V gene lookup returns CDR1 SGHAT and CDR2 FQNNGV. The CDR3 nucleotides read TGTGCCAGCAGCTTAGGGTTAGCGGGGGGGTACAATGAGCAGTTCTTC. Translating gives CASSLGLAGGYNEQFF.

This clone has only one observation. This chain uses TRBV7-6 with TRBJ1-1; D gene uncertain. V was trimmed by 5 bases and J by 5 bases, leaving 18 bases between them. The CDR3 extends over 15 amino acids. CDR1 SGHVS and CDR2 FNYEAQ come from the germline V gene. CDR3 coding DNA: TGTGCCAGCAGCCTTGACCGGAGCGGAGGGACTGAAGCTTTCTTT. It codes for CASSLDRSGGTEAFF.

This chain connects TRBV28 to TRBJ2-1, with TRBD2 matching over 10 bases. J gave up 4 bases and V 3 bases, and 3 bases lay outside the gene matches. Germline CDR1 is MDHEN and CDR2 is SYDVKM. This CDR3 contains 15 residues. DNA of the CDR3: TGTGCCAGCAGTTTGAGGACTAGCGGTTACAATGAGCAGTTCTTC. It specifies CASSLRTSGYNEQFF.

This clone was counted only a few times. In DNA form, the CDR3 reads TGCGCCAGCAGCTTGAAGATTCCGGGATCCGGAGACTATGGCTACACCTTC. It encodes CASSLKIPGSGDYGYTF. This chain joins TRBV5-1 and TRBJ1-2; D gene uncertain. The CDR3 is made up of 17 amino acids. V dropped 1 base and J dropped 3 bases, with 19 bases sitting between them. Germline V gene sequence: CDR1 SGHRS, CDR2 YFSETQ.